This TCR beta chain was found in a study of T-cell reconstitution after alpha-beta-depleted transplantation in children. Points from the study as a whole: As was reported, about two months after transplant, alpha-beta T cells came from several hundred expanded graft clones. Hyperexpanded clones declined; after one year, newly produced T cells mostly supplied diversity.

This clonotype was seen a handful of times. What it binds is not known. Library preparation (for TCRbeta) was performed with unique molecular identifiers. MiXCR, applied by TCRdb to the PCR reads, yields one record per CDR3 protein. This table holds 300,000 to 400,000 distinct CDR3 sequences, roughly 25% found once. The CDR3 has 15 residues. Germline V gives CDR1 SGHTS, CDR2 YDEGEE. V gene TRBV5-8 combines with J gene TRBJ2-3, with D possibly matching TRBD1 (6 bases). The better agreement between TRBJ1-5 and the DNA end casts doubt on the J call. This clonotype was obtained from a male patient between 5 and 17 years old who had a stem cell transplant for acute lymphoblastic leukemia, so the T cells may come from the graft donor. The sample consisted of PBMCs, mostly from graft donor cells, taken 180 days after TCRalphabeta/CD19-depleted stem cell transplant. CDR3 amino acids: CASSLGQSSTDTQHF. In nucleotides, the CDR3 is TGTGCCAGCAGCCTCGGACAGAGTAGCACAGATACGCAGCATTTT.